The T cell receptor beta chain described here comes from a study of cytomegalovirus exposure and HLA in healthy donors. Study summary: Around 190 million T cells yielded 117 million unique TCR beta sequences, as an earlier analysis found.

Study conclusions and caveats: After further analysis at a later stage, 16,951 TCR beta sequences were associated with HLA alleles at 0.05 false discovery rate.

A note on this clone: The antigen is not known.

V was clipped by 1 base and J by 6 bases, with 14 bases between them. Germline V gene data show CDR1 as LNHNV and CDR2 as YYDKDF (reference sequence). The CDR3 extends over 15 amino acids. The PCR made use of 60 Vbeta and 13 Jbeta primers. Repertoires were generated with immunoSEQ multiplex PCR, while TCRdb's copy carries only in-frame clones and drops some. The table records 35,000 or so clones, about four fifths of them present only once. When sampled, the donors appeared nominally healthy, though they likely had unrecorded immune exposures. The chain couples TRBV15 to TRBJ2-3; D perhaps matches TRBD1 (5 bases). Source material: PBMCs. This clonotype was obtained from a woman between 40 and 55 years old in good health and CMV-seronegative. The CDR3 region is CATSRGGRAEDTQYF. As DNA, the CDR3 is TGTGCCACCAGCAGAGGTGGCAGGGCCGAGGATACGCAGTATTTT.